Listed here are 31 T cell receptor beta chains from one sample, sequenced in a study of response to subunit inactivated influenza vaccine. TCRdb fed the RT-PCR reads into MiXCR, producing one record per CDR3 protein. The sample records roughly 760,000 distinct CDR3 sequences, 20% to 25% being singletons. Sample: PBMCs from blood, taken less than 6 days after vaccination. The receptor set was obtained from a man over 45 who received an inactivated influenza vaccine.

J is TRBJ1-5 and V is TRBV10-3; D may be TRBD1 (6 bases). The germline gives CDR1 ENHRY, CDR2 SYGVKD. The CDR3 is 18 residues long. The V end lost 0 bases, the J end lost 4 bases, and 19 bases lay between the germline ends. The CDR3 reads CAISESGALSGRNQPQHF. DNA for the CDR3: TGTGCCATCAGTGAGTCGGGGGCCTTGTCGGGCCGGAATCAGCCCCAGCATTTT.

This clonotype showed up just a few times. The chain carries TRBV12-3 or TRBV12-4 and TRBJ1-5; no definite D call. This CDR3 is 14 amino acids long. With 1 base removed from V and 7 bases from J, the gap between germline ends came to 11 bases. CDR3 residues: CASSLGEGGQPQHF. In DNA, the CDR3 is TGTGCCAGCAGTTTAGGGGAGGGCGGCCAGCCCCAGCATTTT.

This clonotype was seen only a few times. The gene calls are TRBV12-3 or TRBV12-4 and TRBJ2-1; no definite D call. Trimming cost V 6 bases and J 0 bases, with 12 bases left between them. The CDR3 length is 15 residues. CDR3 DNA: TGTGCCAGCAGCCGTGACCCTGGCTCCTACAATGAGCAGTTCTTC. This gives the protein CASSRDPGSYNEQFF.

This clonotype occurred a few times. CDR3 bases: TGTGCCACCCACCCACTAGCATCTTACAATGAGCAGTTCTTC. It specifies CATHPLASYNEQFF. The V and J genes are TRBV2 and TRBJ2-1; D may be TRBD2 (6 bases). The CDR3 runs 14 residues. With 10 bases removed from V and 4 bases from J, the gap between germline ends came to 17 bases. In germline, CDR1 is SNHLY, CDR2 FYNNEI.

The chain carries TRBV4-3 and TRBJ2-7, with 8 positions matching TRBD1. The germline CDR1 and CDR2 sequences are LGHNA and YSLEER. V lost 0 bases to trimming and J lost 5 bases; unmatched junction nucleotides: 9. This CDR3 has 16 amino acids. The CDR3 DNA is TGCGCCAGCAGCCAAGACAAGGGCAGGGGGCGAAACGAGCAGTACTTC. Protein product: CASSQDKGRGRNEQYF.

The rearrangement links TRBV28 to TRBJ1-5; D is unresolved. The V end lost 10 bases, the J end lost 0 bases, and 16 bases lay between the germline ends. The CDR3 spans 15 residues. Germline loops: CDR1 MDHEN, CDR2 SYDVKM. The CDR3 sequence: CATSPEGTSNQPQHF. The CDR3 DNA follows: TGTGCCACCTCCCCTGAGGGAACTAGCAATCAGCCCCAGCATTTT.

V and J are TRBV19 and TRBJ2-7; the match to TRBD1 covers 8 bases. This CDR3 has 15 amino acids. Germline loops: CDR1 LNHDA, CDR2 SQIVND (reference sequence). Trimming removed 4 bases from V and 2 bases from J; junction bases left unmatched: 7. CDR3 sequence (DNA): TGTGCCAGTAGTAGGGGAGGACAGGGAACCTACGAGCAGTACTTC. Its protein is CASSRGGQGTYEQYF.

The rearrangement joins TRBV12-3 or TRBV12-4 to TRBJ1-6; a weak D match, TRBD1 (5 bases). Trimming took 7 bases from V and 1 from J, leaving 14 bases between them. The length of the CDR3 is 16 residues. CDR3 DNA sequence: TGTGCCAGCACCATTGGGGGTGTGTCCTATAATTCACCCCTCCACTTT. Translating gives CASTIGGVSYNSPLHF.

As regards this clonotype: One end of the junction fails to match germline, which may point to a read error. This sequence joins TRBV4-1 and TRBJ2-1, with TRBD1 identical over 7 bases. The CDR3 is 13 amino acids. In germline, CDR1 is MGHRA, CDR2 YSYEKL. CDR3 nucleotides: TGCGCCAGCCAATCCGACAGGGTATATGAGAAGTTCTTC. It specifies CASQSDRVYEKFF.

The chain combines TRBV7-2 with TRBJ2-3; TRBD1 matches at 8 bases. The J segment lost 1 base and the V segment lost 5 bases, leaving 5 bases of the junction unmatched. The length of the CDR3 is 15 residues. CDR1 and CDR2 from the germline V gene are SGHTA and FQGNSA. CDR3 sequence: CASSDQGARTDTQYF. In DNA, the CDR3 is TGTGCCAGCAGCGACCAGGGGGCCCGCACAGATACGCAGTATTTT.

This clonotype was counted ten times or more. V gene TRBV12-3 or TRBV12-4 combines with J gene TRBJ2-1; weak D call: TRBD1 (5 bases). This CDR3 contains 15 residues. V dropped 5 bases and J dropped 2 bases, with 13 bases sitting between them. DNA for the CDR3: TGTGCCAGCAGTAAACGGACAACCACCTACAATGAGCAGTTCTTC. It yields the protein CASSKRTTTYNEQFF.

This clonotype was detected only a few times. The genes are TRBV3-1 and TRBJ2-7; D gene ambiguous. The CDR3 sequence is 13 residues long. Between the trimmed V and J ends, which lost 0 bases and 5 bases, there was a span of 8 bases. Germline loops: CDR1 LGHDT, CDR2 YNNKEL (reference sequence). CDR3 protein: CASSQDKIHEQYF. DNA of the CDR3: TGTGCCAGCAGCCAAGATAAAATCCACGAGCAGTACTTC.

The chain joins TRBV12-3 or TRBV12-4 to TRBJ2-5, with D hard to call. There are 15 residues in the CDR3. V lost 2 bases and J 7 bases, leaving 17 bases between the germline ends. DNA for the CDR3: TGTGCCAGCAGTTTAAGTGGGTCAAACCGAGGGACCCAGTACTTC. Its translation is CASSLSGSNRGTQYF.

The sample holds a few counts of this clonotype. The chain links TRBV20-1 to TRBJ2-5, with D perhaps matching TRBD2 (7 bases). Trimming cost V 0 bases and J 3 bases, with 14 bases left between them. Per germline, CDR1 DFQATT and CDR2 SNEGSKA (reference sequence). The CDR3 covers 15 residues. CDR3 loop: CSARDPRGAKETQYF. CDR3 DNA: TGCAGTGCTAGAGATCCACGGGGGGCAAAAGAGACCCAGTACTTC.

The chain recombines TRBV20-1 with TRBJ2-1; 7 bases fit TRBD2. Germline-derived CDR1 and CDR2 are DFQATT and SNEGSKA (reference sequence). The CDR3 loop spans 14 amino acids. After removal of 2 bases from V and 5 bases from J, the junction contained 6 bases not matched to a gene. This CDR3 is CSARMTSSHNEQFF. The CDR3 DNA reads TGCAGTGCTAGAATGACTAGCAGCCACAATGAGCAGTTCTTC.

J is TRBJ1-5 and V is TRBV4-1, with D unclear. The V and J ends lost 0 bases and 4 bases respectively, with 10 bases between them. The CDR3 spans 15 residues. Germline V gene sequence: CDR1 MGHRA, CDR2 YSYEKL. This CDR3 reads CASSQDIGFNQPQHF. The CDR3 region has the DNA TGCGCCAGCAGCCAAGATATAGGTTTTAATCAGCCCCAGCATTTT.

The J gene is TRBJ2-1, the V gene TRBV18; 16 nucleotides agree with TRBD2. Germline V gene data show CDR1 as KGHSH and CDR2 as LQKENI. Unmatched junction bases numbered 10, after V lost 3 bases and J lost 14 bases. This CDR3 is built from 16 residues. CDR3 bases: TGTGCCAGCTCACCGGGGACTAGCGGGAGGGTCTACGTTGAGTTCTTC. It codes for CASSPGTSGRVYVEFF.

This clonotype was recorded a few times. The chain joins TRBV20-1 to TRBJ2-1; the D gene is possibly TRBD1 (5 bases). This CDR3 has 13 amino acids. Per germline, CDR1 DFQATT and CDR2 SNEGSKA (reference sequence). The germline V and J ends were trimmed by 2 bases and 0 bases, with 5 bases remaining between them. The CDR3 nucleotides read TGCAGTGCTAGACAGGGCTCCTACAATGAGCAGTTCTTC. This codes for CSARQGSYNEQFF.

The chain combines TRBV5-1 with TRBJ2-1; D is tentatively TRBD1 or TRBD2 (6 bases each). This CDR3 is built from 18 residues. Germline V gene lookup returns CDR1 SGHRS and CDR2 YFSETQ. Trimming shortened V by 4 bases and J by 3 bases, and 23 bases separated the two germline ends. Written as DNA, the CDR3 is TGCGCCAGCAGCCTCGGGACCGTAGGGGGGTACCTCTACAATGAGCAGTTCTTC. Translation gives CASSLGTVGGYLYNEQFF.

This chain joins TRBV12-3 or TRBV12-4 and TRBJ1-1, with D possibly matching TRBD1 (6 bases). This CDR3 is 13 amino acids long. Deletions cut 3 bases from V and 10 bases from J, with 15 bases between. In nucleotides, the CDR3 is TGTGCCAGCAGTTTCCGTAGGGGGATGCGAGCTTTCTTT. Residues: CASSFRRGMRAFF.

V gene TRBV12-3 or TRBV12-4 combines with J gene TRBJ1-5, with D perhaps matching TRBD1 (5 bases). The CDR3 extends over 14 amino acids. Trimming cost V 6 bases and J 7 bases, with 16 bases left between them. CDR3 amino acids: CASREDWGRQPQHF. In DNA form, the CDR3 reads TGTGCCAGCAGAGAAGATTGGGGCCGACAGCCCCAGCATTTT.

The chain joins TRBV12-3 or TRBV12-4 to TRBJ1-3; 7 bases map to TRBD1. This CDR3 region has 17 residues. J gave up 2 bases and V 5 bases, and 12 bases lay outside the gene matches. The CDR3, as DNA: TGTGCCAGCAGTCCCCAGGACAGGCTTACCCCTGGAAACACCATATATTTT. This sequence encodes CASSPQDRLTPGNTIYF.

This rearrangement joins TRBV28 to TRBJ2-7, with D possibly TRBD1 on 6 matching bases. This CDR3 is built from 15 residues. V dropped 8 bases and J dropped 3 bases, with 20 bases sitting between them. Germline values: CDR1 MDHEN, CDR2 SYDVKM. In nucleotides, the CDR3 is TGTGCCAGCGTCGCGTTGGACAGCCCTTTCTACGAGCAGTACTTC. It is translated as CASVALDSPFYEQYF.

The chain links TRBV7-2 to TRBJ2-7; D is ambiguous. The CDR3 is made up of 15 amino acids. Germline CDR1 reads SGHTA; CDR2 reads FQGNSA. V lost 2 bases and J 2 bases, leaving 13 bases between the germline ends. The CDR3 DNA sequence: TGTGCCAGCAGCTTAATTGCACAGAGCACCTACGAGCAGTACTTC. This codes for CASSLIAQSTYEQYF.

V is TRBV11-2 and J is TRBJ2-7, with no clear D. The germline V gene has CDR1 SGHAT and CDR2 FQNNGV. CDR3 length equals 18 residues. V shed 7 bases and J shed 0 bases, with 25 bases lying between them. This CDR3 reads CASNSIPPGLATSYEQYF. In DNA form, the CDR3 reads TGTGCCAGCAACTCGATTCCTCCCGGGCTCGCAACCTCCTACGAGCAGTACTTC.

The chain recombines TRBV9 with TRBJ2-7; 10 bases agree with TRBD1. The CDR3 length is 14 residues. Germline V lookup: CDR1 SGDLS, CDR2 YYNGEE. J was trimmed by 4 bases and V by 3 bases; bases with no gene match: 4. CDR3 nucleotide sequence: TGTGCCAGCAGCGCCGGGACAGGGGATTACGAGCAGTACTTC. Amino acids: CASSAGTGDYEQYF.

This clonotype has ten or more counts. The rearrangement joins TRBV20-1 to TRBJ1-2; maybe TRBD1 (6 bases). CDR1 is DFQATT, CDR2 SNEGSKA, per germline (reference sequence). The V gene lost 6 bases and the J gene lost 2 bases, with 10 bases spanning the gap. The CDR3 runs to 12 residues. The CDR3, as DNA: TGCAGTGCCAGGGGCGGGAACTATGGCTACACCTTC. Its protein product is CSARGGNYGYTF.

V and J are TRBV5-1 and TRBJ2-7; no definite D call. The CDR3 contains 14 residues. Trimming stripped 3 bases from V and 1 base from J, with 11 bases between. Per germline, CDR1 SGHRS and CDR2 YFSETQ. Here the CDR3 reads CASSWEASSYEQYF. Written as DNA, the CDR3 is TGCGCCAGCAGCTGGGAAGCGAGTTCCTACGAGCAGTACTTC.

This sequence joins TRBV9 and TRBJ1-1; D is perhaps TRBD1 (6 bases). This CDR3 region has 15 residues. Germline assignment: CDR1 SGDLS and CDR2 YYNGEE. With 4 bases removed from V and 4 bases from J, the gap between germline ends came to 17 bases. CDR3 nucleotide sequence: TGTGCCAGCAGCCCTACAGGGTCAGCAGGCACTGAAGCTTTCTTT. Translation gives CASSPTGSAGTEAFF.

This rearrangement joins TRBV4-3 to TRBJ2-7; 14 nucleotides line up with TRBD2. This CDR3 is 17 amino acids long. With 0 bases clipped from V and 3 bases from J, the junction kept 4 bases outside the gene matches. Germline-derived CDR1 and CDR2 are LGHNA and YSLEER. CDR3 DNA sequence: TGCGCCAGCAGCCAAGAATGGGGGACTAGCGGGAGCTACGAGCAGTACTTC. Translation: CASSQEWGTSGSYEQYF.

V gene TRBV5-1 combines with J gene TRBJ2-1; D is unclear. The V end was cut by 0 bases, the J end by 8 bases, with 15 bases between. Germline lookup yields CDR1 SGHRS and CDR2 YFSETQ. The CDR3 contains 15 residues. The CDR3 sequence: CASSLGTPRSDEQFF. The CDR3 nucleotides are TGCGCCAGCAGCTTGGGGACGCCCCGGTCGGATGAGCAGTTCTTC.